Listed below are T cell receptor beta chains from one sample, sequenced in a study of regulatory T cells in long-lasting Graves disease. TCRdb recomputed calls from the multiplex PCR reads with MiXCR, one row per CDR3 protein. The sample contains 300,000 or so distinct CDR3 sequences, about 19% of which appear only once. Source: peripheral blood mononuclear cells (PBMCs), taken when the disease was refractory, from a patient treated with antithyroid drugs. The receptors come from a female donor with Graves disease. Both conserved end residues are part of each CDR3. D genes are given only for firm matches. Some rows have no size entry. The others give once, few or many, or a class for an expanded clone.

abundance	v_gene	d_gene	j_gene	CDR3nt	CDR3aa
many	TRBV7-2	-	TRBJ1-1	TGTGCCAGCTCAGTGGGGGGTTGGAACACTGAAGCTTTCTTT	CASSVGGWNTEAFF
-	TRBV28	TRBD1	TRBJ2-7	TGTGCCAGCAGTGCCGGGGTCGGGACAGGGATCAACGAGCAGTACTTC	CASSAGVGTGINEQYF
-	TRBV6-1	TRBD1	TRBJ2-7	TGTGCCAGTAAGGGGACAGAAACCTACGAGCAGTACTTC	CASKGTETYEQYF
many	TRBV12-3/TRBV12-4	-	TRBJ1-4	TGTGCCAGCAGTTTAGGGGGGGCAGGACTGTTTTTT	CASSLGGAGLFF
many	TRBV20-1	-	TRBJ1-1	TGCAGTGCTAAACAGGGAGGTGGTGAAGCTTTCTTT	CSAKQGGGEAFF
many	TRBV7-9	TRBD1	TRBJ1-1	TGTGCCAGCAGCTGGACCCGACAGGGACACACTGAAGCTTTCTTT	CASSWTRQGHTEAFF
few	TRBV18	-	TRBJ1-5	TGTGCCAGCTCACCACCGGGGGCGGGGGGCAATCAGCCCCAGCATTTT	CASSPPGAGGNQPQHF
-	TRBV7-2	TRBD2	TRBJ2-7	TGTGCCAGCAGCGATGACTGGACTAGCGGGGGGAAGTACTTC	CASSDDWTSGGKYF
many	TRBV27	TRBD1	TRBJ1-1	TGTGCCAGCAGGAGGGACAGGGTGAACACTGAAGCTTTCTTT	CASRRDRVNTEAFF
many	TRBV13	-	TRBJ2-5	TGTGCCAGCAGTATACCGGGGGCAGAGACCCAGTACTTC	CASSIPGAETQYF
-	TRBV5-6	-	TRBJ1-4	TGTGCCAGCAGCCCACAGGGTTCATTATGGCCCGGTGCAACTAATGAAAAACTGTTTTTT	CASSPQGSLWPGATNEKLFF
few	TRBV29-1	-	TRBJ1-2	TGCGGGGGGGTGGCCTATGGCTACACCTTC	CGGVAYGYTF
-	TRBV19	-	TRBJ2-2	TGTGCCAGTAGTATTAGCAGGCCGAACACCGGGGAGCTGTTTTTT	CASSISRPNTGELFF
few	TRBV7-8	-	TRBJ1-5	TGTGCCAGCAGCTTAGCGCACGCGGGGGGTGGGAGCAATCAGCCCCAGCATTTT	CASSLAHAGGGSNQPQHF
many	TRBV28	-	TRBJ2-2	TGTGCCAGCAGTTTACGGGCAGGGAGGACCGGGGAGCTGTTTTTT	CASSLRAGRTGELFF
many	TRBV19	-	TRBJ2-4	TGTGCCAGTAGTAATAGTCAGAGGACGAACATTCAGTACTTC	CASSNSQRTNIQYF
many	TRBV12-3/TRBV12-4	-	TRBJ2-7	TGTGCCAGCAGTTTAAGGTCCAGCGGCTACGAGCAGTACTTC	CASSLRSSGYEQYF
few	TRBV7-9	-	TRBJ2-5	TGTGCCAGCAGCTTCGGTTCGACAGTGAGGGAGACCCAGTACTTC	CASSFGSTVRETQYF
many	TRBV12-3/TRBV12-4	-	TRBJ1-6	TGTGCCAGCAGCTTGGGCGGGACGGCGGGTTCACCCCTCCACTTT	CASSLGGTAGSPLHF
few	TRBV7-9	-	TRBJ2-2	TGTGCCAGCAGACGCCGACAGGATCTGAACACCGGGGAGCTGTTTTTT	CASRRRQDLNTGELFF
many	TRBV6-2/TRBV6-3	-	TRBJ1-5	TGTGCCAGCAGCGTTACAAGGACCGGCGTTAGCAATCAGCCCCAGCATTTT	CASSVTRTGVSNQPQHF
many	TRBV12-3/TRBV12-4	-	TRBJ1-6	TGTGCCAGCAGCCGGACAGTTCTTATGGATGCCTATAATTCACCCCTCCACTTT	CASSRTVLMDAYNSPLHF
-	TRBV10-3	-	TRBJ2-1	TGTGCCATCAGCCTTGGAGATGAGCAGTTCTTC	CAISLGDEQFF
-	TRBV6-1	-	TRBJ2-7	TGTGCCAGCGGGAGCATGAATAGAGGGCAGTACTTC	CASGSMNRGQYF
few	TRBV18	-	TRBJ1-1	TGTGCCAGCTCACTCTTGGGCGATTTGATGAACACTGAAGCTTTCTTT	CASSLLGDLMNTEAFF
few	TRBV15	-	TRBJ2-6	TGTGCCACCAGCAGTCGGGGGGCCAACGTCCTGACTTTC	CATSSRGANVLTF
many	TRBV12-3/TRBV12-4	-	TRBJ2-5	TGTGCCAGCAGTTTTGGAAGGGCCAAGACCCAGTACTTC	CASSFGRAKTQYF
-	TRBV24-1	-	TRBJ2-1	TGTGCCACCAGTCATAGGACGGGCAATGAGCAGTTCTTC	CATSHRTGNEQFF
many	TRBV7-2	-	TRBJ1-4	TGTGCCAGCTCCGTTGGGTGGGCCGCCCAAACTAATGAAAAACTGTTTTTT	CASSVGWAAQTNEKLFF
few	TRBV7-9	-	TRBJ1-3	TGTGCCAGCAGTCCCCGGTACAGCCACTCTGGAAACACCATATATTTT	CASSPRYSHSGNTIYF
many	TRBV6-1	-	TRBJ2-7	TGTGCCAGCAGCCACAACAGCGTCGGGGAGCAGTACTTC	CASSHNSVGEQYF
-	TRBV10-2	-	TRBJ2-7	TGCGCCACCAGCGAATATGATTCCTACGAGCAGTACTTC	CATSEYDSYEQYF
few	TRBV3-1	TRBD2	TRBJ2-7	TGTGCCAGCAAGATGGCGGGAGGCTCCTACGAGCAGTACTTC	CASKMAGGSYEQYF
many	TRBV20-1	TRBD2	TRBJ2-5	TGCAGTGCTGTCCTGGAAGCGGGGGGAGAGACCCAGTACTTC	CSAVLEAGGETQYF
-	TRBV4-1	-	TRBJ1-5	TGCGCCAGCAGCCAATTCACGTGGTATCAGCCCCAGCATTTT	CASSQFTWYQPQHF
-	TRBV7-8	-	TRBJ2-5	TGTGCCAGTAGTCCCGGACTTACCGTGCAGACCCAGCACTTC	CASSPGLTVQTQHF
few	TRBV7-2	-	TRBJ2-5	TGTGCCAGCAGCCCGAAGGGACTTCAAGAGACCCAGTACTTC	CASSPKGLQETQYF
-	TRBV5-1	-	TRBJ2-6	TGCGCCAGCACTAATTCTGGGGCCAACGTCCTGACTTTC	CASTNSGANVLTF
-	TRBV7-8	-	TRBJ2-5	TGTGCCAGCAGCCCAGTCAGGATAGCCCTGGGCCAAGAGACCCAGTACTTC	CASSPVRIALGQETQYF
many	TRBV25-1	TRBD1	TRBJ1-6	TGTGCCAGCAGTGAATATGTACCGGGACAGCTTAATTCACCCCTCCACTTT	CASSEYVPGQLNSPLHF
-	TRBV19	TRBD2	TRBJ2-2	TGTGCCAGTAGCCAAGGACTAGCGGGATCCACCGGGGAGCTGTTTTTT	CASSQGLAGSTGELFF
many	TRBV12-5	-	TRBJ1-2	TGTGCTAGTGGTTTGGTACTTCGGGGCTTTAACTATGGCTACACCTTC	CASGLVLRGFNYGYTF
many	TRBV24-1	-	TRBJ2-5	TGTGCCACCAGTGATTCCCGCTCGCATCCCCCGACTTGGGAGACCCAGTACTTC	CATSDSRSHPPTWETQYF
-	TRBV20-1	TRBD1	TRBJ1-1	TGCAGTGCTAGGGGGACAGGGGGCGCAGACACTGAAGCTTTCTTT	CSARGTGGADTEAFF
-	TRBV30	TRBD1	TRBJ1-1	TGTGCCTGGAGTCGACAGGGAACGACTGAAGCTTTCTTT	CAWSRQGTTEAFF